The sequence of this T cell receptor beta chain was determined in a study of a mutant IDH1 vaccine in newly diagnosed glioma. Turning to the study itself: Administration of eight vaccinations to patients took place in weeks 1, 3, 5, 7, 11, 15, 19, 23. Treatment recipients were about 60% male and around 40% female, and their mean age was 40.4 years.

This clone was observed a few times. Its antigen is as yet unknown. Regarding the study as a whole: Alterations occurring in top peripheral T cell clonotypes seemed unrelated to pseudoprogression.

Time point in this sample: week 5, during vaccination. Vaccination used 300 ug of mutant IDH1 20-mer peptide per dose, with topical imiquimod. Germline CDR1 and CDR2: SGDLS and YYNGEE. This CDR3 has 16 amino acids. V was cut by 0 bases and J by 0 bases, with 11 bases left in between. Only in-frame clones appear in the TCRdb table, and some are missing; sequencing was by immunoSEQ multiplex PCR. The sample yields about 38,000 clones, 75% to 80% seen once. The chain employs TRBV9 and TRBJ2-3; D ambiguous. The TCR originated in a middle-aged man with glioma. Sample: PBMCs, taken from a glioma patient whose treatment included an IDH1 peptide vaccine. CDR3 nucleotide sequence: TGTGCCAGCAGCGTAGGAGAAGCAGCTAGCACAGATACGCAGTATTTT. It is translated as CASSVGEAASTDTQYF.